The source of this T cell receptor beta chain is a study of T cells in Graves' hyperthyroidism and ophthalmopathy. This clonotype was picked up a small number of times. TCR beta CDR3 region amplification was performed from RNA transcripts. Primed by the HTBI set, a first-round RT-PCR was run on the TCR CDR3. TCRdb analysed the multiplex PCR reads with MiXCR anew, one entry per CDR3 protein. The data contain 530,000 or so distinct CDR3 sequences, about 15% of them singletons. CDR1 and CDR2 from the germline V gene are MDHEN and SYDVKM. The CDR3 has 14 amino acids. V was pared by 3 bases and J by 4 bases, with 3 bases of the junction left unmatched.

Sequencing used blood. The chain joins TRBV28 to TRBJ1-3, with 7 nucleotides matching TRBD1. This sequence originates from a woman in her late teens or twenties with Graves' ophthalmopathy. Here the CDR3 reads CASSFPGQGNTIYF. The CDR3 DNA follows: TGTGCCAGCAGTTTCCCGGGACAGGGAAACACCATATATTTT.